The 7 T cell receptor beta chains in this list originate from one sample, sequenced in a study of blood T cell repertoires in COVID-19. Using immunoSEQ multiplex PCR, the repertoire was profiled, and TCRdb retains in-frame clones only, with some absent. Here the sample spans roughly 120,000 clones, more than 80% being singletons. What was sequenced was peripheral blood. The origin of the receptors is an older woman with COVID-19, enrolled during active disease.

The CDR3 sequence is CASSQEEREQETQYF. The CDR3 nucleotides are TGCGCCAGCAGCCAAGAGGAAAGGGAGCAAGAGACCCAGTACTTC. The chain recombines TRBV4-1 with TRBJ2-5, with D perhaps TRBD2 (5 bases). This CDR3 has 15 residues. The V and J ends lost 0 bases and 2 bases respectively, with 10 bases between them. Germline-derived CDR1 and CDR2 are MGHRA and YSYEKL.

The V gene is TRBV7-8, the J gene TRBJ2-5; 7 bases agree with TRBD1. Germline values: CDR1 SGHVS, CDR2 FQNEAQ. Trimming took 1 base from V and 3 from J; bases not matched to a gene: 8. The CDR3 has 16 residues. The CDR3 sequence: CASSLGLGQREETQYF. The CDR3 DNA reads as TGTGCCAGCAGCTTAGGACTGGGACAGAGAGAAGAGACCCAGTACTTC.

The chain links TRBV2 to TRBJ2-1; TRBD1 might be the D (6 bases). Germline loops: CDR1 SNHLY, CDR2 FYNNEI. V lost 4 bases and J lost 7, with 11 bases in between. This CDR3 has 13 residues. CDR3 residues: CASSGGRGNEQFF. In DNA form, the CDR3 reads TGTGCCAGCAGTGGTGGAAGGGGGAATGAGCAGTTCTTC.

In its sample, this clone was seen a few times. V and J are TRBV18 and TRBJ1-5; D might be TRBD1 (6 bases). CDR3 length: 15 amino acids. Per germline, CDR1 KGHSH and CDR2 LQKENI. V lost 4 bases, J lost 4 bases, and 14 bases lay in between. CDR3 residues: CASSLLPDRNQPQHF. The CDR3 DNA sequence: TGTGCCAGCTCACTCCTACCCGACAGGAATCAGCCCCAGCATTTT. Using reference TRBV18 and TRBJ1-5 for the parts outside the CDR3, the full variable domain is NAGVMQNPRHLVRRRGQEARLRCSPMKGHSHVYWYRQLPEEGLKFMVYLQKENIIDESGMPKERFSAEFPKEGPSILRIQQVVRGDSAAYFCASSLLPDRNQPQHFGDGTRLSIL.

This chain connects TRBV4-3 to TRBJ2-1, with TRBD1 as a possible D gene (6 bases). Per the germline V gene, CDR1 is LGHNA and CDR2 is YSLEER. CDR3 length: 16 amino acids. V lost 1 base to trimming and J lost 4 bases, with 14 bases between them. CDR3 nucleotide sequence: TGCGCCAGCAGCCAAGGCCACATGGACAGTTACAATGAGCAGTTCTTC. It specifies CASSQGHMDSYNEQFF.

The CDR3 DNA follows: TGTGCCAGCTCACAGACGCCGGGGATCGAACAGCCCCAGCATTTT. Encoded protein: CASSQTPGIEQPQHF. This rearrangement joins TRBV18 to TRBJ1-5; D unclear. The germline V gene encodes CDR1 KGHSH and CDR2 LQKENI. This CDR3 is built from 15 residues. The V gene lost 4 bases and the J gene lost 7 bases, with 17 bases spanning the gap.

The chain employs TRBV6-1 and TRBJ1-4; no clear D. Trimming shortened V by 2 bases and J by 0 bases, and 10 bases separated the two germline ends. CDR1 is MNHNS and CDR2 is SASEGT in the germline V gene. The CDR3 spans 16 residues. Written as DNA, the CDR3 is TGTGCCAGCAGTGAACTCCAGTTTGCAACTAATGAAAAACTGTTTTTT. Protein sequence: CASSELQFATNEKLFF.